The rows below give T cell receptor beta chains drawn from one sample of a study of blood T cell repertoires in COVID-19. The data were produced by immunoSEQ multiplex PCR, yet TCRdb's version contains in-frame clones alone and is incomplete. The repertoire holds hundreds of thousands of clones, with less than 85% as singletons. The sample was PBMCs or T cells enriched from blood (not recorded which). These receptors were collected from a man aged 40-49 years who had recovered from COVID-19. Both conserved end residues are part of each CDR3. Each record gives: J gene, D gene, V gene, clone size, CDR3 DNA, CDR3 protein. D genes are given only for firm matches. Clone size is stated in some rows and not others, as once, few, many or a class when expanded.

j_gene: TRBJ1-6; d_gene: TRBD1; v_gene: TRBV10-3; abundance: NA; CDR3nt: TGTGCCGTACGTAGGACAGGGGGTTCACCCCTCCACTTT; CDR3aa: CAVRRTGGSPLHF
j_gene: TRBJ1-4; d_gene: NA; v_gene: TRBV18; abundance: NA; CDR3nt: TGTGCCAGCTCACAACCGGGACTACCTGAAAAACTGTTTTTT; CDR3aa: CASSQPGLPEKLFF
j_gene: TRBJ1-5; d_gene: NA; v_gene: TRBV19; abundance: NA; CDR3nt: TGTGCCCTGGGCCCCACAGGTCCTAGCAATCAGCCCCAGCATTTT; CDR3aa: CALGPTGPSNQPQHF
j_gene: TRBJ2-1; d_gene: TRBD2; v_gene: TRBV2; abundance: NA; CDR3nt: TGTGCCAGCACTTGGGGACTAGCGGGAGGAGAGCAGTTCTTC; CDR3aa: CASTWGLAGGEQFF
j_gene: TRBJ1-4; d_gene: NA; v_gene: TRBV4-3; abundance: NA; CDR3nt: TGCGCCAGCAGCCAAGATGGGGCTACTAATGAAAAACTGTTTTTT; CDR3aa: CASSQDGATNEKLFF
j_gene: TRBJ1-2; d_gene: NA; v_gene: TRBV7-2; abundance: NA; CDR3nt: TGTGCCAGCAGCTTCTCACAGGGCGGGGGCTACACCTTC; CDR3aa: CASSFSQGGGYTF
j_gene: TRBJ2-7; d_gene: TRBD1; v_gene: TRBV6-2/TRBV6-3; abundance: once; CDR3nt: TGTGCCAGCAGCCCAGGGGGCCAACCAACCTACGAGCAGTACTTC; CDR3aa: CASSPGGQPTYEQYF
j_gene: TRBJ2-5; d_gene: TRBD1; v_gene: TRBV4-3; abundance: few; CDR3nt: TGCGCCAGCAGCCAAACGCCGGGACAGGGCAGGGAGACCCAGTACTTC; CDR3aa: CASSQTPGQGRETQYF
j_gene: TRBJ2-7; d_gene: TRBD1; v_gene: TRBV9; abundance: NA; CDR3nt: TGTGCCAGCAGCGTAGGGAATTTGGGACAGGGGGGCAGCTCCTACGAGCAGTACTTC; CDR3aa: CASSVGNLGQGGSSYEQYF
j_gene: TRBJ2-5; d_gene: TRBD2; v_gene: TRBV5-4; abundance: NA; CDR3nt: TGTGCCAGCAGCTTGGCCCGCCTAGCGGCCAAAGAGACCCAGTACTTC; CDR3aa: CASSLARLAAKETQYF
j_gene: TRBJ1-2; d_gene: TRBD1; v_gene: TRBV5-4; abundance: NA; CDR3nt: TGTGCCAGCAGCTTCCAGGGGGACTATGGCTACACCTTC; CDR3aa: CASSFQGDYGYTF
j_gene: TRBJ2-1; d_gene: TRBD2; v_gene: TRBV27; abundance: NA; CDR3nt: TGTGCCAGCAGTTTTCCAGCGGGAGGGTTGGGTGAGCAGTTCTTC; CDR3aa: CASSFPAGGLGEQFF
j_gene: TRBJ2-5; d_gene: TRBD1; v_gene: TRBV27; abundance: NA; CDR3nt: TGTGCCAGCAGTTTGAACAGGGGAAAAGAGACCCAGTACTTC; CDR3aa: CASSLNRGKETQYF
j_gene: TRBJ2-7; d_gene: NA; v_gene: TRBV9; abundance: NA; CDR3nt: TGTGCCAGCAGCTCACTACAGGGTGGCGAGCAGTACTTC; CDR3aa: CASSSLQGGEQYF
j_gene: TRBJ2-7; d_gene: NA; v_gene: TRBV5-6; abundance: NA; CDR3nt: TGTGCCAGCAGCAGAGACCGGGACATGGACTACGAGCAGTACTTC; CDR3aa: CASSRDRDMDYEQYF
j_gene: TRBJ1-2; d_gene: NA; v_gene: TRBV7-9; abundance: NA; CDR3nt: TGTGCCAGCAGCTTACCCGTTGGGCACTATGGCTACACCTTC; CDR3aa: CASSLPVGHYGYTF
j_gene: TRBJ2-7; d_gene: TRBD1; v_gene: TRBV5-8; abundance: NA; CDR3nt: TGTGCCAGCGAAGGAACCGGGACAGGGGTTGGCTACGAGCAGTACTTC; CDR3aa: CASEGTGTGVGYEQYF
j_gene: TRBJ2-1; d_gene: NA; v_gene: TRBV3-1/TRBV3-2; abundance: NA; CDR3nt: TGTGCCAGCAGCCTCCGTAACAATGAGCAGTTCTTC; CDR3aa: CASSLRNNEQFF
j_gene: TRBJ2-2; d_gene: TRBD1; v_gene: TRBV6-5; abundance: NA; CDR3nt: TGTGCCAGCAGCGGGACAGGGATTTTGTCCGGGGAGCTGTTTTTT; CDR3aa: CASSGTGILSGELFF
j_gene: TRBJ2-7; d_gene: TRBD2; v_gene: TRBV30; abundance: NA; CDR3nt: TGTGCCTGGAGTGTATGGGGTAGCGGGAGTCTCTCGTACGAGCAGTACTTC; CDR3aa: CAWSVWGSGSLSYEQYF
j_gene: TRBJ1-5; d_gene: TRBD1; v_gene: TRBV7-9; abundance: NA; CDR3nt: TGTGCCAGCAGCCTCGACAGGGGCAATCAGCCCCAGCATTTT; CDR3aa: CASSLDRGNQPQHF
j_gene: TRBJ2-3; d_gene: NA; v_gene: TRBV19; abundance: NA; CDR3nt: TGTGCCAGTAGTAGCCCTTCACAGGATACGCAGTATTTT; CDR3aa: CASSSPSQDTQYF
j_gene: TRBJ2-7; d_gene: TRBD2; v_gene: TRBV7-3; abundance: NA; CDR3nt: TGTGCCAGCAGCTTAGAGAGCGGGGGTTCCTACGAGCAGTACTTC; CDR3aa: CASSLESGGSYEQYF
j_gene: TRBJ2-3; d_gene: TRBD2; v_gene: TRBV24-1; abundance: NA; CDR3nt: TGTGCCACCAGTGAGGCGGAGGTAGCGGGAGGTGCGGCAGATACGCAGTATTTT; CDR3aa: CATSEAEVAGGAADTQYF
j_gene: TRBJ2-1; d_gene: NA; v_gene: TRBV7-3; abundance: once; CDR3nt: TGTGCCAGCAGCCCAAGGCACGGGTACAATGAGCAGTTCTTC; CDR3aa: CASSPRHGYNEQFF
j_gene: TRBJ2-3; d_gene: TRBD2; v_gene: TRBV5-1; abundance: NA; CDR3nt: TGCGCCAGCAGCTTTATAGCGGGAGGAGATACGCAGTATTTT; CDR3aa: CASSFIAGGDTQYF
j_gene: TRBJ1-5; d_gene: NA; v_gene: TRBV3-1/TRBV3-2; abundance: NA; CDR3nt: TGTGCCAGCAGCCAAGGAGGTCAGGGTAGCAATCAGCCCCAGCATTTT; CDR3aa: CASSQGGQGSNQPQHF
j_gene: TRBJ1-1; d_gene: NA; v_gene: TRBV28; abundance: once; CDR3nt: TGTGCCAGCAGTCCTAAGGCAGGGCCCACTGAAGCTTTCTTT; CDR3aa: CASSPKAGPTEAFF
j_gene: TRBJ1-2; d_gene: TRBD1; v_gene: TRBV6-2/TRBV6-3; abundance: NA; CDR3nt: TGTGCCAGCAGTTACTCGACGCGGGAACAGGGGGGAAGGTATGGCTACACCTTC; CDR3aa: CASSYSTREQGGRYGYTF
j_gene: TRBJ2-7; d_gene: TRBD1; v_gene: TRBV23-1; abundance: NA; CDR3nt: TGCGCCAGCAGTCCCCCGGGACAGTTGAAGCAGTACTTC; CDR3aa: CASSPPGQLKQYF
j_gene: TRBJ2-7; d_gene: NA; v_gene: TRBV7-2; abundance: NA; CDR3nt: TGTGCCAGCAGCTTGGCCCGACAGACATACGAGCAGTACTTC; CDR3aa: CASSLARQTYEQYF
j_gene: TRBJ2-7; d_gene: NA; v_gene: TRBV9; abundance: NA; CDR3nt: TGTGCCAGCAGCCCCAGGGGTGGGCACGAGCAGTACTTC; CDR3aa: CASSPRGGHEQYF